This is a list of T cell receptor beta chains from one sample in a study of blood T cells in healthy people across ages. TCRdb recomputed calls from the 5' RACE reads with MiXCR, one row per CDR3 protein. The sample lists some 1,500,000 distinct CDR3 sequences; approximately 39% were seen once. The sample consisted of blood. The source is a woman under 30 in good health. Each CDR3 is given with its conserved first and last residue. The D gene is left open where the match is weak. Where a row states a size, it is once, few, many or the class of an expanded clone; other rows omit it.

v_call,clone_size,d_call,j_call,cdr3_aa,cdr3_nt
TRBV27,few,.,TRBJ2-5,CASINGLDDNEQYF,TGTGCCAGCATAAACGGACTGGACGACAATGAGCAGTACTTC
TRBV18,.,.,TRBJ2-3,CASSPLSPNTQYF,TGTGCCAGCTCACCACTGTCCCCAAATACGCAGTATTTT
TRBV29-1,.,.,TRBJ1-2,CSVGERLNYGYTF,TGCAGCGTTGGGGAAAGACTAAACTATGGCTACACCTTC
TRBV29-1,.,.,TRBJ1-2,CSVGRVDGYTF,TGCAGCGTTGGTAGGGTCGATGGCTACACCTTC
TRBV4-3,.,.,TRBJ2-2,CASSQAAGTRGLFF,TGCGCCAGCAGCCAAGCAGCAGGGACACGGGGGCTGTTTTTT
TRBV5-1,.,TRBD2,TRBJ2-3,CASSLAQRERGTDTQYF,TGCGCCAGCAGCTTGGCCCAGCGGGAGAGGGGCACAGATACGCAGTATTTT
TRBV27,once,TRBD2,TRBJ2-5,CASGRPTSGGAETQYF,TGTGCCAGCGGACGCCCGACTAGCGGGGGGGCAGAGACCCAGTACTTC
TRBV9,few,.,TRBJ2-1,CASSARTYNEQFF,TGTGCCAGCAGCGCGAGAACCTACAATGAGCAGTTCTTC
TRBV7-2,few,TRBD2,TRBJ2-3,CASSFQGAGVRDTQYF,TGTGCCAGCAGCTTTCAGGGAGCGGGAGTGAGAGATACGCAGTATTTT
TRBV12-3/TRBV12-4,few,TRBD2,TRBJ2-7,CASTTSGSDEQYF,TGTGCCAGCACAACTAGCGGGAGTGACGAGCAGTACTTC
TRBV6-1,.,TRBD1,TRBJ2-1,CASSERGQGGGEQFF,TGTGCCAGCAGTGAAAGAGGACAGGGGGGCGGGGAGCAGTTCTTC
TRBV24-1,.,.,TRBJ2-7,CATRDGSQLEQYF,TGTGCCACCAGGGACGGGAGCCAACTCGAGCAGTACTTC
TRBV7-2,many,.,TRBJ2-7,CASTKDSGAEYEQYF,TGTGCCAGCACCAAAGACAGCGGAGCGGAGTACGAGCAGTACTTC
TRBV7-2,.,.,TRBJ2-4,CASSSGGGTNEQYF,TGTGCCAGCAGCTCCGGGGGCGGGACCAATGAGCAGTACTTC